The rows below give T cell receptor beta chains drawn from one sample of a study of T cell responses to AZD1222 COVID-19 vaccine. Only in-frame clones appear in the TCRdb table, and some are missing; sequencing was by immunoSEQ multiplex PCR. The sample consists of fewer than 150,000 clones, 75% to 90% of them appearing once. Sequences were derived from peripheral blood, sampled 28 days after the second AZD1222 dose. These receptors were taken from an adult who received the AZD1222 COVID-19 vaccine. CDR3s include the opening cysteine and the closing phenylalanine or tryptophan. The D gene is left open where the match is weak. Only some rows state a clone size, as once, few, many or a class for expanded clones.

TRBJ2-3 TRBV24-1 . TRBD1 CATSERDRVADTQYF TGTGCCACCAGTGAACGGGACAGGGTGGCAGATACGCAGTATTTT
TRBJ2-7 TRBV19 . TRBD2 CASRGDRGAYEQYF TGTGCCAGTCGCGGGGATCGGGGGGCCTACGAGCAGTACTTC
TRBJ2-2 TRBV29-1 . . CSVERGRANTGELFF TGCAGCGTTGAGAGGGGTAGGGCGAACACCGGGGAGCTGTTTTTT
TRBJ2-5 TRBV12-3/TRBV12-4 . . CASRSGEETQYF TGTGCCAGCAGATCAGGGGAGGAGACCCAGTACTTC
TRBJ2-3 TRBV20-1 . . CSASRGVRTDTQYF TGCAGTGCTAGTCGCGGCGTCCGCACAGATACGCAGTATTTT
TRBJ2-7 TRBV11-3 . TRBD2 CASTQREVSYEQYF TGTGCCAGCACCCAGCGGGAGGTTTCCTACGAGCAGTACTTC
TRBJ1-1 TRBV5-6 . . CASSFRVSNTEAFF TGTGCCAGCAGCTTCAGGGTGTCGAACACTGAAGCTTTCTTT
TRBJ1-3 TRBV9 . . CASSVGPIRSGNTIYF TGTGCCAGCAGCGTAGGACCCATTCGCTCTGGAAACACCATATATTTT
TRBJ1-4 TRBV19 . . CASSIGDGGGRTNEKLFF TGTGCCAGTAGTATAGGTGATGGGGGGGGACGGACTAATGAAAAACTGTTTTTT
TRBJ2-7 TRBV27 . . CASSLRGHEQYF TGTGCCAGCAGTTTACGGGGCCACGAGCAGTACTTC
TRBJ2-7 TRBV7-2 . TRBD1 CASSSSRTGAYEQYF TGTGCCAGCAGCTCCTCCCGGACAGGGGCCTACGAGCAGTACTTC
TRBJ2-7 TRBV7-2 . TRBD1 CASSLTGGTEGLGQYF TGTGCCAGCAGCTTAACAGGGGGGACGGAAGGGTTGGGGCAGTACTTC
TRBJ2-7 TRBV4-1 . TRBD1 CASSQDGQGRYEQYF TGCGCCAGCAGCCAGGACGGACAGGGGCGCTACGAGCAGTACTTC
TRBJ2-5 TRBV5-4 . . CASSLPLGGQETQYF TGTGCCAGCAGCTTGCCCTTGGGCGGCCAAGAGACCCAGTACTTC
TRBJ2-5 TRBV5-4 once TRBD1 CASSSMGQPQETQYF TGTGCCAGCAGCTCAATGGGACAGCCCCAAGAGACCCAGTACTTC
TRBJ2-1 TRBV28 . . CASSLYGGSSYNEQFF TGTGCCAGCAGTTTATATGGCGGAAGCTCCTACAATGAGCAGTTCTTC
TRBJ2-3 TRBV7-3 once TRBD2 CASSDSGTGTDTQYF TGTGCCAGCAGCGATAGCGGGACGGGCACAGATACGCAGTATTTT
TRBJ2-1 TRBV28 . . CASSLHGRRNEQFF TGTGCCAGCAGTTTACACGGAAGGCGAAATGAGCAGTTCTTC
TRBJ1-5 TRBV10-2 . . CASSESPPSGSNQPQHF TGCGCCAGCAGTGAGTCCCCTCCATCGGGGAGCAATCAGCCCCAGCATTTT